This T cell receptor beta chain was sequenced in a study of shared clonotypes between healthy human individuals. Points from the study as a whole: Among non-shared clonotypes, generation probabilities were lower than among those shared by all four donors.

The V gene end was trimmed by 5 bases and the J gene end by 6 bases; junction bases not matched to a gene: 8. This CDR3 region has 15 residues. Germline CDR1 and CDR2: SGHDT and YYEEEE. As concerns this clone: Its antigen is currently unknown.

As originally analysed: Filtering was not the same, since immunoSEQ gave junction-only sequences without quality scores. TCRdb's table, derived via immunoSEQ multiplex PCR, lists solely in-frame clones and lacks some. For V, J and clone size, that table is used; D and trimming come from the DNA. This sample yields around 1,000,000 clones, of which approximately 75% are seen a single time; 0.89% belongs to the top ten. V usage is TRBV5-6 and J usage is TRBJ2-2; 9 bases line up with TRBD1. The receptor comes from a man aged 18 to 29 in good health. Some clones in this sample may be carry-over from other donors' samples. The specimen was memory CD4+ T cells from PBMCs. As to subset: CD45RA-negative fraction. The CDR3 DNA reads TGTGCCAGCAGTATTCGGGACAGGGTGTCCGGGGAGCTGTTTTTT. Translation: CASSIRDRVSGELFF.